The 31 T cell receptor beta chains reported below all come from one sample, sequenced in a study of persistence of HIV-infected CD4 T cells. This was the immunoSEQ version 4 assay in survey mode. Sequencing was performed with immunoSEQ multiplex PCR; in TCRdb, only in-frame clones are kept and a portion is missing. The data hold 50,000 to 65,000 clones, with approximately 75% observed a single time. The stimulus was an HIV-1 Gag 15-mer peptide pool, around 1.1 ug/peptide/mL. CD40L/CD69 double-negative CD45RO-high memory CD4+ T cells were collected. No antigens are known for them. The sequences come from CD4+ T cells sorted from PBMCs after approximately 20-hour stimulation, collected from a patient who received antiretroviral therapy. Receptors originate from an adult man with HIV who was CMV-seropositive.

The chain combines TRBV29-1 with TRBJ1-1; D gene ambiguous. The CDR3 is 13 amino acids. Between the trimmed V and J ends, which lost 7 bases and 8 bases, there was a span of 20 bases. CDR1 is SQVTM and CDR2 is ANQGSEA in the germline V gene. DNA for the CDR3: TGCAGCGGCTACAGCCCTGAACATAGGGAAGCTTTCTTT. This encodes CSGYSPEHREAFF.

The chain recombines TRBV6-5 with TRBJ2-7; D remains ambiguous. The CDR3 contains 15 residues. Germline V lookup: CDR1 MNHEY, CDR2 SVGAGI. V shed 5 bases and J shed 3 bases, with 17 bases lying between them. The CDR3 DNA reads TGTGCCAGCAGTAAAAGGTATGCAGGCAGCTACGAGCAGTACTTC. This encodes CASSKRYAGSYEQYF.

This clone is judged medium-sized (0.01 to 0.1%). This rearrangement joins TRBV6-5 to TRBJ1-6; D is possibly TRBD1 (5 bases). With 10 bases removed from V and 10 bases from J, the gap between germline ends came to 17 bases. CDR3 size: 13 residues. Per germline, CDR1 MNHEY and CDR2 SVGAGI. In DNA, the CDR3 is TGTGCCATCCTTCCCGGGGGGAACTCACCCCTCCACTTT. The encoded protein is CAILPGGNSPLHF.

The table lists this clone with a count of one. CDR3 in amino acids: CASSDLTGRNYGYTF. For the CDR3, the DNA is TGTGCCAGCAGTGACCTGACAGGGCGTAACTATGGCTACACCTTC. V and J are TRBV2 and TRBJ1-2; 7 bases line up with TRBD1. This CDR3 is 15 amino acids long. Looked up from germline, CDR1 is SNHLY and CDR2 is FYNNEI. The V and J ends lost 3 bases and 1 base, in that order; junction bases with no gene match: 5.

This clone was detected only a few times. The chain has TRBV5-5 and TRBJ1-2; D uncertain. The CDR3 has 13 amino acids. Looked up from germline, CDR1 is SGHKS and CDR2 is YYEKEE (reference sequence). V was cut by 4 bases and J by 4 bases, with 11 bases left in between. As DNA, the CDR3 is TGTGCCAGCAGCCCGGGAGGAACCTATGGCTACACCTTC. As protein: CASSPGGTYGYTF.

CDR3 sequence reads: CASSLRLAGGTDTQYF. DNA for the CDR3: TGTGCCAGCAGCTTAAGACTAGCGGGGGGCACAGATACGCAGTATTTT. The V and J genes are TRBV7-6 and TRBJ2-3; 12 bases match TRBD2. V lost 2 bases to trimming and J lost 1 base; unmatched junction nucleotides: 1. This CDR3 is 16 amino acids long. CDR1 and CDR2 from the germline V gene are SGHVS and FNYEAQ.

The DNA of the CDR3 is TGTGCCAGCAGCGGACAGGGCAACGGAAAACTGTTTTTT. The encoded protein is CASSGQGNGKLFF. The chain recombines TRBV7-2 with TRBJ1-4, with 8 positions matching TRBD1. This CDR3 is built from 13 residues. Germline V gives CDR1 SGHTA, CDR2 FQGNSA. V lost 5 bases, J lost 10 bases, and 6 bases stayed unmatched.

The chain carries TRBV29-1 and TRBJ1-6; 7 nucleotides align to TRBD1. V lost 4 bases to trimming and J lost 6 bases; unmatched junction nucleotides: 6. The CDR3 length is 14 residues. CDR1 and CDR2 from the germline V gene are SQVTM and ANQGSEA. This CDR3 reads CSVATGTANSPLHF. The CDR3 region has the DNA TGCAGCGTTGCAACCGGGACAGCTAATTCACCCCTCCACTTT.

The chain is built from TRBV7-3 and TRBJ2-1; TRBD1 agrees at 7 bases. Germline V gives CDR1 SGHTA, CDR2 FQGTGA. The CDR3 has 15 amino acids. After removal of 6 bases from V and 9 bases from J, the junction contained 14 bases not matched to a gene. The CDR3 region has the DNA TGTGCCAGCAGTAAACAGGGGAATTCTCTTGGTGAGCAGTTCTTC. It specifies CASSKQGNSLGEQFF.

J is TRBJ1-2 and V is TRBV15, with a possible D match to TRBD1 (5 bases). Trimming shortened V by 4 bases and J by 7 bases, and 16 bases separated the two germline ends. CDR1 and CDR2 (germline): LNHNV, YYDKDF (reference sequence). The CDR3 loop spans 14 amino acids. The CDR3 reads CATSIGRVVGGYTF. CDR3 DNA: TGTGCCACCAGCATTGGCAGGGTAGTGGGTGGCTACACCTTC.

Within the sample, this clone is medium-sized. CDR3 sequence reads: CASNAEGGSYEQYF. The CDR3 nucleotides read TGTGCCAGCAACGCAGAGGGGGGCTCCTACGAGCAGTACTTC. The chain couples TRBV25-1 to TRBJ2-7; D is tentatively TRBD1 or TRBD2 (6 bases each). The CDR3 covers 14 residues. V was clipped by 7 bases and J by 0 bases, with 13 bases between them. Per the germline V gene, CDR1 is MGHDK and CDR2 is SYGVNS.

This rearrangement joins TRBV2 to TRBJ2-6; perhaps TRBD2 as D (5 bases). The CDR3 sequence is 15 residues long. V was pared by 8 bases and J by 4 bases, with 15 bases between. Germline V gene sequence: CDR1 SNHLY, CDR2 FYNNEI. The CDR3 coding sequence is TGTGCCAGCCTTAGACGCGGGCCGGGGGCCAACGTCCTGACTTTC. This codes for CASLRRGPGANVLTF.

The chain links TRBV5-1 to TRBJ1-1; D remains ambiguous. From germline, CDR1 is SGHRS and CDR2 YFSETQ. V was shortened by 4 bases and J by 1 base, with 8 bases between the two germline ends. The CDR3 is 13 amino acids. In DNA, the CDR3 is TGCGCCAGCAGCCGGGGAGGGAACACTGAAGCTTTCTTT. This sequence encodes CASSRGGNTEAFF.

The chain has TRBV7-6 and TRBJ2-3; tentative D call: TRBD1 (6 bases). CDR1 SGHVS and CDR2 FNYEAQ come from the germline V gene. This CDR3 has 16 residues. The V end was cut by 0 bases, the J end by 2 bases, with 12 bases between. CDR3 amino acids: CASSLAQGTPTDTQYF. The CDR3 region has the DNA TGTGCCAGCAGCTTAGCGCAGGGGACCCCCACAGATACGCAGTATTTT.

The rearrangement uses TRBV6-5 and TRBJ1-2; D might be TRBD1 (5 bases). The CDR3 loop spans 14 amino acids. Germline-derived CDR1 and CDR2 are MNHEY and SVGAGI. The V and J ends lost 6 bases and 0 bases respectively, with 11 bases between them. The CDR3 DNA sequence: TGTGCCAGCAGCCTGACAGTTACTAACTATGGCTACACCTTC. It yields the protein CASSLTVTNYGYTF.

The V gene is TRBV5-4, the J gene TRBJ2-3; TRBD2 agrees at 8 bases. V shed 3 bases, J shed 5 bases, and the junction held 5 bases outside the gene matches. CDR1 and CDR2 (germline): SGHNT, YYREEE (reference sequence). The CDR3 is 14 amino acids. CDR3 nucleotides: TGTGCCAGCAGCTACGGGGGGGCCAGAGATACGCAGTATTTT. This sequence encodes CASSYGGARDTQYF. Supplemented by reference TRBV5-4 and TRBJ2-3, the full variable domain reads ETGVTQSPTHLIKTRGQQVTLRCSSQSGHNTVSWYQQALGQGPQFIFQYYREEENGRGNFPPRFSGLQFPNYSSELNVNALELDDSALYLCASSYGGARDTQYFGPGTRLTVL.

The chain combines TRBV2 with TRBJ2-2; 8 nucleotides agree with TRBD2. Germline values: CDR1 SNHLY, CDR2 FYNNEI. The length of the CDR3 is 15 residues. With V trimmed by 8 bases and J by 6 bases, 11 bases remained unmatched. CDR3 coding DNA: TGTGCCAGCGGGAGGGGGACTAGGAAGGCCGGGGAGCTGTTTTTT. Protein product: CASGRGTRKAGELFF.

Only a few counts were recorded for this clone. This chain connects TRBV7-9 to TRBJ1-6, with D perhaps TRBD1 (6 bases). V was pared by 4 bases and J by 10 bases, with 14 bases between. The CDR3 runs 14 residues. Germline CDR1 SEHNR, CDR2 FQNEAQ (reference sequence). The CDR3 protein is CASSSNRDNSPLHF. DNA of the CDR3: TGTGCCAGCAGCTCGAACCGGGACAACTCACCCCTCCACTTT. The full variable domain, in which reference TRBV7-9 and TRBJ1-6 provide the parts outside the CDR3, is DTGVSQNPRHKITKRGQNVTFRCDPISEHNRLYWYRQTLGQGPEFLTYFQNEAQLEKSRLLSDRFSAERPKGSFSTLEIQRTEQGDSAMYLCASSSNRDNSPLHFGNGTRLTVT.

The chain recombines TRBV27 with TRBJ2-1; 8 nucleotides align to TRBD2. CDR1 and CDR2 from the germline V gene are MNHEY and SMNVEV (reference sequence). V lost 5 bases, J lost 7 bases, and 10 bases stayed unmatched. This CDR3 comprises 15 residues. The CDR3 protein is CASSPRGGQWNEQFF. The CDR3 DNA sequence: TGTGCCAGCAGTCCCCGGGGGGGCCAATGGAATGAGCAGTTCTTC.

The gene calls are TRBV28 and TRBJ1-1; 9 positions match TRBD1. The CDR3 is made up of 14 amino acids. J gave up 7 bases and V 5 bases, and 8 bases lay outside the gene matches. Germline V CDR1 and CDR2: MDHEN, SYDVKM. The CDR3 DNA sequence: TGTGCCAGCAGTGCCGCGGGACAGGGCGGTGAAGCTTTCTTT. This sequence encodes CASSAAGQGGEAFF.

A remark on this clone: Other DNA sequences in this sample translate to the same CDR3. The chain carries TRBV19 and TRBJ2-1; TRBD1 might be the D (6 bases). This CDR3 has 14 amino acids. The V end was cut by 4 bases, the J end by 8 bases, with 15 bases between. Germline V lookup: CDR1 LNHDA, CDR2 SQIVND (reference sequence). CDR3 region: CASSTLDRRDEQFF. CDR3 DNA: TGTGCCAGTAGTACCCTGGACAGAAGGGATGAGCAGTTCTTC. Full variable domain (outside the CDR3, taken from reference TRBV19 and TRBJ2-1): DGGITQSPKYLFRKEGQNVTLSCEQNLNHDAMYWYRQDPGQGLRLIYYSQIVNDFQKGDIAEGYSVSREKKESFPLTVTSAQKNPTAFYLCASSTLDRRDEQFFGPGTRLTVL.

This clone occurred once. The chain couples TRBV19 to TRBJ2-2; TRBD1 matches at 7 bases. Germline V lookup: CDR1 LNHDA, CDR2 SQIVND (reference sequence). CDR3 length: 15 amino acids. The V gene end was trimmed by 5 bases and the J gene end by 6 bases; junction bases not matched to a gene: 9. This CDR3 reads CASSVSGTAAGELFF. The CDR3 coding sequence is TGTGCCAGTAGTGTCTCCGGGACAGCCGCCGGGGAGCTGTTTTTT.

This clone was seen only a few times. The V call is TRBV6-5, the J call TRBJ2-4, with 14 bases lining up with TRBD2. The CDR3 length is 13 residues. V lost 7 bases, J lost 10 bases, and 3 bases stayed unmatched. Germline loops: CDR1 MNHEY, CDR2 SVGAGI. Here the CDR3 DNA reads TGTGCCAGCACCGGGACTAGCGGGGGTATTCAGTACTTC. Its translation: CASTGTSGGIQYF.

V gene TRBV6-5 combines with J gene TRBJ1-4; D is possibly TRBD1 (5 bases). With 2 bases removed from V and 13 bases from J, the gap between germline ends came to 17 bases. Germline CDR1 is MNHEY and CDR2 is SVGAGI. The CDR3 contains 14 residues. In DNA, the CDR3 is TGTGCCAGCAGTTACCGACGGGACTCCGGTCTACTGTTTTTT. Amino acid sequence: CASSYRRDSGLLFF.

The chain links TRBV5-1 to TRBJ1-2; tentative D call: TRBD1 (6 bases). Trimming removed 8 bases from V and 4 bases from J, with 18 bases in between. The CDR3 is 14 amino acids. CDR1 is SGHRS and CDR2 is YFSETQ in the germline V gene. CDR3 residues: CASGPGQPTYGYTF. DNA of the CDR3: TGCGCCAGTGGACCGGGACAACCTACCTATGGCTACACCTTC.

In DNA form, the CDR3 reads TGTGCCAGCAGCTATTCTCACGAGCAGTACTTC. Residues: CASSYSHEQYF. The genes are TRBV7-2 and TRBJ2-7; D gene unclear. The ends were cut back, 4 bases at V and 5 bases at J, with 6 bases in the middle. This CDR3 has 11 amino acids. The V gene's germline CDR1 is SGHTA and CDR2 FQGNSA.

V usage is TRBV19 and J usage is TRBJ1-1; D is unresolved. The germline gives CDR1 LNHDA, CDR2 SQIVND (reference sequence). Trimming cost V 6 bases and J 1 base, with 9 bases left between them. The CDR3 spans 13 residues. The CDR3 spells CASSYPGNTEAFF. The CDR3 DNA reads TGTGCCAGTAGCTACCCAGGGAACACTGAAGCTTTCTTT.

J is TRBJ2-3 and V is TRBV3-1 (or the pseudogene TRBV3-2), with TRBD2 identical over 12 bases. After removal of 4 bases from V and 5 bases from J, the junction contained 7 bases not matched to a gene. CDR3 size: 16 residues. The germline V gene has CDR1 LGHDT and CDR2 YNNKEL (reference sequence). The CDR3 is CASSPTSGGVEDTQYF. CDR3 sequence (DNA): TGTGCCAGCAGCCCGACTAGCGGGGGAGTGGAAGATACGCAGTATTTT.

CDR3: CSPKGGYEQYF. The CDR3 DNA follows: TGCAGCCCTAAGGGGGGTTACGAGCAGTACTTC. The chain couples TRBV20-1 to TRBJ2-7, with D perhaps matching TRBD1 or TRBD2 (6 bases each). Germline CDR1 DFQATT, CDR2 SNEGSKA (reference sequence). CDR3 length: 11 amino acids.

The J gene is TRBJ1-2, the V gene TRBV6-5; unclear D gene. The germline V and J ends were trimmed by 4 bases and 4 bases, with 13 bases remaining between them. The V gene's germline CDR1 is MNHEY and CDR2 SVGAGI. The CDR3 has 14 residues. This CDR3 is CASSSTDGSYGYTF. The CDR3 nucleotides are TGTGCCAGCAGTTCGACGGACGGGTCCTATGGCTACACCTTC.

The chain carries TRBV9 and TRBJ1-6; D is undetermined. Between the trimmed V and J ends, which lost 4 bases and 0 bases, there was a span of 11 bases. The CDR3 is made up of 16 amino acids. Germline V gene data show CDR1 as SGDLS and CDR2 as YYNGEE. CDR3 residues: CASSSGLSSYNSPLHF. As DNA, the CDR3 is TGTGCCAGCAGCTCTGGACTGAGCTCCTATAATTCACCCCTCCACTTT.